What follows are 25 T cell receptor beta chains derived from one specimen sequenced in a study of blood T cells in healthy people across ages. A sample-barcoded 5' primer and a J-beta primer mix were used in a second PCR of about 7 to 12 cycles. TCRdb reprocessed the 5' RACE reads with MiXCR, giving one entry per CDR3 protein. Of just over 800,000 distinct CDR3 sequences listed, about 62% are singletons. Sequences were obtained from blood. The receptors stem from a man aged 25-40 years in good health.

A few counts support this clonotype. This CDR3 reads CASRQGATNSPLHF. The CDR3 coding sequence is TGTGCCAGCCGACAGGGAGCCACCAATTCACCCCTCCACTTT. The chain uses TRBV18 and TRBJ1-6; 7 bases agree with TRBD1. The trim removed 8 bases at V and 7 bases at J, leaving 8 bases unmatched. The CDR3 contains 14 residues. CDR1 and CDR2 (germline): KGHSH, LQKENI. The whole variable domain, filled in from reference TRBV18 and TRBJ1-6, reads NAGVMQNPRHLVRRRGQEARLRCSPMKGHSHVYWYRQLPEEGLKFMVYLQKENIIDESGMPKERFSAEFPKEGPSILRIQQVVRGDSAAYFCASRQGATNSPLHFGNGTRLTVT.

The sample holds a few counts of this clonotype. This rearrangement joins TRBV9 to TRBJ2-7; D possibly uses TRBD1 or TRBD2 (5 bases each). This CDR3 has 15 residues. Trimming took 4 bases from V and 6 from J, leaving 20 bases between them. Per germline, CDR1 SGDLS and CDR2 YYNGEE. The CDR3 reads CASSPGHRGATEQYF. Here the CDR3 DNA reads TGTGCCAGCAGCCCGGGGCACCGGGGTGCCACCGAGCAGTACTTC.

A single count supports this clonotype. The chain is built from TRBV7-8 and TRBJ2-1; D is perhaps TRBD1 (5 bases). The CDR3 loop spans 18 amino acids. CDR1 and CDR2 from the germline V gene are SGHVS and FQNEAQ. V lost 4 bases and J 9 bases, leaving 28 bases between the germline ends. The CDR3 nucleotides are TGTGCCAGCAGCTCCCCGCCAGGGTTCATAGGTCGGGCTGGTGAGCAGTTCTTC. It codes for CASSSPPGFIGRAGEQFF.

The rearrangement joins TRBV18 to TRBJ1-4; D not resolved. Trimming removed 0 bases at V and 8 bases at J, with 7 bases between. CDR1 KGHSH and CDR2 LQKENI come from the germline V gene. The CDR3 has 13 residues. CDR3 sequence reads: CASSPPLEEKLFF. The DNA of the CDR3 is TGTGCCAGCTCACCACCTCTCGAAGAAAAACTGTTTTTT.

This clonotype was observed a few times. The rearrangement links TRBV25-1 to TRBJ2-4; D is uncertain. The end of the DNA is better explained by TRBJ2-7, so the J call may be wrong. This CDR3 is built from 14 residues. Germline lookup yields CDR1 MGHDK and CDR2 SYGVNS. In DNA form, the CDR3 reads TGTGCCAGCAGTGAGGGGATACAATACTACGAGCAGTACTTC. Protein product: CASSEGIQYYEQYF.

The chain recombines TRBV29-1 with TRBJ2-7; TRBD1 might be the D (6 bases). Trimming cost V 2 bases and J 2 bases, with 13 bases left between them. Germline lookup yields CDR1 SQVTM and CDR2 ANQGSEA. This CDR3 spans 14 amino acids. The DNA for the CDR3 is TGCAGCGTTGAAAATTACAGGGCACCCTACGAGCAGTACTTC. Residues: CSVENYRAPYEQYF.

CDR3 in amino acids: CSAPVGSGGTDTQYF. CDR3 coding DNA: TGCAGCGCCCCCGTGGGTAGCGGGGGCACAGATACGCAGTATTTT. This sequence joins TRBV29-1 and TRBJ2-3, with TRBD2 matching over 8 bases. Germline CDR1 and CDR2: SQVTM and ANQGSEA. V shed 7 bases, J shed 1 base, and the junction held 10 bases outside the gene matches. The CDR3 runs 15 residues.

The genes are TRBV29-1 and TRBJ1-1, with a tentative D call TRBD1 (6 bases). The germline gives CDR1 SQVTM, CDR2 ANQGSEA. The CDR3 extends over 10 amino acids. The CDR3 DNA sequence: TGCTCAGGGGAGAACACTGAAGCTTTCTTT. Protein sequence: CSGENTEAFF.

V gene TRBV29-1 combines with J gene TRBJ1-2; 10 bases agree with TRBD1. The CDR3 consists of 14 residues. Germline V gene sequence: CDR1 SQVTM, CDR2 ANQGSEA. The J segment lost 6 bases and the V segment lost 8 bases, leaving 12 bases of the junction unmatched. The CDR3 loop reads CSLREGTGVDGYTF. CDR3 nucleotides: TGCAGCCTGAGGGAAGGGACAGGGGTTGATGGCTACACCTTC.

Comment on this clonotype: The junction does not match germline at one end; this may be a read error. The genes are TRBV4-2 and TRBJ2-1; D is unclear. The germline V gene encodes CDR1 LGHNA and CDR2 YNFKEQ. This CDR3 is 15 amino acids long. The CDR3 region has the DNA TGTGCCGGCAGCCAAGCCCCGGATCTCTACAATGAGCAGTTCTTC. Translating gives CAGSQAPDLYNEQFF.

The chain has TRBV12-3 or TRBV12-4 and TRBJ2-3; 10 bases line up with TRBD2. The CDR3 sequence is 15 residues long. Trimming took 2 bases from V and 7 from J; bases not matched to a gene: 6. This chain's CDR3 is CASSLSASGGYTQYF. CDR3 nucleotide sequence: TGTGCCAGCAGTTTATCGGCTAGCGGGGGTTATACGCAGTATTTT.

This clonotype appeared many times. The chain joins TRBV4-3 to TRBJ2-1, with 13 nucleotides matching TRBD2. The CDR3 runs 17 residues. J was trimmed by 7 bases and V by 5 bases; bases with no gene match: 11. CDR1 and CDR2 from the germline V gene are LGHNA and YSLEER. The CDR3 loop reads CASSKGLAGDASNEQFF. CDR3 bases: TGCGCCAGCAGCAAAGGACTAGCGGGGGACGCGTCTAATGAGCAGTTCTTC.

A word on this clonotype: One junction end disagrees with the germline gene, perhaps due to a read error. This rearrangement joins TRBV2 to TRBJ2-7, with D unresolved. This CDR3 is 11 amino acids long. Germline V gene lookup returns CDR1 SNHLY and CDR2 FYNNEI. DNA for the CDR3: TGTGCCAGCGCCATCTCCCACGAGCAGTACTTC. It is translated as CASAISHEQYF.

This clonotype has only one observation. This chain connects TRBV25-1 to TRBJ1-4; TRBD1 might be the D (6 bases). Trimming took off 3 bases at V and 8 bases at J, with 16 bases between the two ends. The germline gives CDR1 MGHDK, CDR2 SYGVNS. CDR3 length equals 15 residues. The CDR3 DNA reads TGTGCCAGCAGTGACAACAGGGTACACAACGAAAAACTGTTTTTT. Its translation is CASSDNRVHNEKLFF.

This clonotype has just one count. A much larger clone differs by one base, so this may be a read error. The gene calls are TRBV6-2 or TRBV6-3 and TRBJ2-5; D not certain. The germline gives CDR1 MNHEY, CDR2 SVGEGT. This CDR3 region has 15 residues. Trimming took off 0 bases at V and 11 bases at J, with 19 bases between the two ends. The CDR3 coding sequence is TGTGCCAGCAGTTACTCGGTGGCCGGAGTCGCTGAGCAGTACTTC. Its translation is CASSYSVAGVAEQYF.

This sequence joins TRBV2 and TRBJ1-2; 8 nucleotides align to TRBD1. The length of the CDR3 is 15 residues. Trimming took 5 bases from V and 4 from J; bases not matched to a gene: 9. Per the germline V gene, CDR1 is SNHLY and CDR2 is FYNNEI. CDR3 residues: CASSHRTGRGYGYTF. The CDR3 DNA follows: TGTGCCAGCAGTCACCGGACAGGGAGGGGCTATGGCTACACCTTC.

The chain joins TRBV29-1 to TRBJ1-1; a possible D gene is TRBD1 (5 bases). This CDR3 is built from 14 residues. V was shortened by 7 bases and J by 4 bases, with 19 bases between the two germline ends. The germline CDR1 and CDR2 sequences are SQVTM and ANQGSEA. The CDR3 bases are TGCAGCGCAAATGTTGCAGGGTATGCCACTGAAGCTTTCTTT. This sequence encodes CSANVAGYATEAFF. Full variable domain (outside the CDR3, taken from reference TRBV29-1 and TRBJ1-1): SAVISQKPSRDICQRGTSLTIQCQVDSQVTMMFWYRQQPGQSLTLIATANQGSEATYESGFVIDKFPISRPNLTFSTLTVSNMSPEDSSIYLCSANVAGYATEAFFGQGTRLTVV.

The chain combines TRBV7-3 with TRBJ2-7; tentative D call: TRBD1 (6 bases). The V end lost 5 bases, the J end lost 3 bases, and 17 bases lay between the germline ends. CDR3 length: 15 amino acids. Germline V gene sequence: CDR1 SGHTA, CDR2 FQGTGA. The chain's CDR3 is CASSPQGSTFYEQYF. CDR3 nucleotide sequence: TGTGCCAGCAGCCCCCAGGGGTCCACCTTCTACGAGCAGTACTTC.

The table lists this clonotype with a few counts. The rearrangement joins TRBV6-1 to TRBJ2-3; 8 bases fit TRBD1. Looked up from germline, CDR1 is MNHNS and CDR2 is SASEGT. CDR3 length: 19 amino acids. Unmatched junction bases numbered 16, after V lost 5 bases and J lost 0 bases. CDR3: CASSPWRQGSFTSTDTQYF. CDR3 sequence (DNA): TGTGCCAGCAGTCCCTGGAGACAGGGGAGTTTCACTAGCACAGATACGCAGTATTTT.

This clonotype showed up just a few times. This chain joins TRBV4-3 and TRBJ1-2; D call uncertain. With 5 bases removed from V and 2 bases from J, the gap between germline ends came to 9 bases. This CDR3 comprises 13 residues. The germline gives CDR1 LGHNA, CDR2 YSLEER. The DNA of the CDR3 is TGCGCCAGCAGCTACGAACAGAACTATGGCTACACCTTC. Amino acids: CASSYEQNYGYTF.

CDR3 loop: CASIPLTGSNQPQHF. The CDR3 DNA reads TGTGCCAGCATACCCCTGACAGGGAGCAATCAGCCCCAGCATTTT. The rearrangement uses TRBV6-1 and TRBJ1-5; 7 nucleotides agree with TRBD1. Germline CDR1 MNHNS, CDR2 SASEGT. The CDR3 spans 15 residues. V shed 7 bases, J shed 1 base, and the junction held 7 bases outside the gene matches.

V is TRBV11-3 and J is TRBJ2-2; 7 nucleotides align to TRBD1. Germline V gene lookup returns CDR1 SGHNT and CDR2 YENEEA. The V gene end was trimmed by 6 bases and the J gene end by 4 bases; junction bases not matched to a gene: 8. The CDR3 contains 15 residues. The CDR3 DNA is TGTGCCAGCAGTCTGAACAGGGGCCCCACCGGGGAGCTGTTTTTT. Its translation is CASSLNRGPTGELFF.

V and J are TRBV28 and TRBJ1-4; D might be TRBD1 (6 bases). CDR1 MDHEN and CDR2 SYDVKM come from the germline V gene. The CDR3 spans 14 residues. Trimming left V 2 bases short and J 7 bases short, with 11 bases between. CDR3 bases: TGTGCCAGCAGTTTAACGGGGGCGGGTGAAAAACTGTTTTTT. Amino acid sequence: CASSLTGAGEKLFF.

The chain employs TRBV6-5 and TRBJ2-7; 8 bases align to TRBD1. The CDR3 spans 13 residues. V lost 4 bases to trimming and J lost 3 bases; unmatched junction nucleotides: 2. The germline V gene has CDR1 MNHEY and CDR2 SVGAGI. The CDR3 bases are TGTGCCAGCAGTTCGGACAGGGTCTACGAGCAGTACTTC. The encoded protein is CASSSDRVYEQYF.

The chain couples TRBV6-1 to TRBJ2-3; possible D gene TRBD1, 5 bases. CDR3 size: 14 residues. CDR1 is MNHNS and CDR2 is SASEGT in the germline V gene. Deletions cut 4 bases from V and 0 bases from J, with 8 bases between. The CDR3 loop reads CASSATASTDTQYF. CDR3 DNA sequence: TGTGCCAGCAGTGCGACAGCTAGCACAGATACGCAGTATTTT.